This T cell receptor (beta chain) was sequenced in a study of control samples from healthy donors and cancer patients (TCRdb year 2020). As concerns this clone: Its target antigen remains unknown. No base-level quality is on record; no much larger clone is a single base apart.

Libraries were constructed by the immunoSEQ multiplex PCR assay. Drawn from immuneACCESS, this table holds only the in-frame rearrangements with V and J called that TCRdb kept. Clones are partly lost; checked studies trace under half to an unresolved V gene and leave the rest unexplained. This sample holds some 150,000 clones; roughly 94% were observed only once. The top ten clones comprise 12% to 15% of the sample. In the germline V gene, CDR1 corresponds to SNHLY and CDR2 to FYNNEI. V sheds 6 bases and J sheds 16 bases, leaving 19 bases between their ends. From the cysteine up to the phenylalanine, the CDR3 has a length of 12 residues. Of all the DNA, just the CDR3 is kept, 36 bases in frame from base 1.

The clonotype originates from a man between 60 and 75 years old with colorectal cancer. The rearrangement joined TRBV2 to TRBJ2-1; the D region possibly corresponds to TRBD1 (6 bases align). Sample: PBMCs. The CDR3 protein is CASSLLDSTQFF. The bases read TGTGCCAGCAGCCTCCTGGACAGTACGCAATTCTTC.